What follows are 5 T cell receptor beta chains derived from one specimen sequenced in a study of tissue T cells after allogeneic stem cell transplantation. Sequencing was performed with immunoSEQ multiplex PCR; in TCRdb, only in-frame clones are kept and a portion is missing. The table includes 20,000 to 25,000 clones, around 63% detected once. Source material: blood. These receptors all come from a female BALB/c mouse in good health. MHC haplotype of the strain: H2-d.

A remark on this clone: The gene names here belong to mouse. This chain's CDR3 is CASGNWGEDTQYF. The DNA read from the CDR3 is TGTGCCAGCGGTAACTGGGGGGAAGACACCCAGTAC. This chain joins TRBV13-2 and TRBJ2-5; TRBD2 agrees at 9 bases. The read ends 1 residue shy of where the CDR3 ends; the end is completed using the germline J gene. J gave up 4 bases and V 4 bases, and 1 base lay outside the gene matches. CDR1 is NNHNN, CDR2 SYGAGS, per germline (reference sequence). This CDR3 is 13 amino acids long.

This clone has a handful of counts. Germline and genes here are mouse. The CDR3 extends 1 residue past the end of the read, so its final part is completed from the germline J gene. The chain is built from TRBV19 and TRBJ2-7; 10 bases fit TRBD2. This CDR3 has 12 residues. Germline V gene lookup returns CDR1 FNHDT and CDR2 SITEND (reference sequence). The junction had 3 bases not matched to a gene; V was cut back by 5 bases and J by 7 bases. The sequenced CDR3 bases are TGTGCCAGCAGAAGACTGGGGGGAGAACAGTAC. Amino acids: CASRRLGGEQY. From start to end, the CDR3 is CASRRLGGEQYF.

About this clone itself: The gene names given are mouse names. The DNA ends 1 residue before the CDR3 does, and the rest of the CDR3 is filled in from the germline J gene. The chain couples TRBV1 to TRBJ2-5; D unclear. Germline CDR1 and CDR2: NSQYPW and LRSPGD (reference sequence). V was shortened by 1 base and J by 6 bases, with 8 bases between the two germline ends. This CDR3 has 13 residues. CDR3 bases read: TGCACCTGCAGTGCAGGAGGGTGGGACACCCAGTAC. Translation gives CTCSAGGWDTQY. The full CDR3 reads CTCSAGGWDTQYF.

Notes on this clone: Gene names refer to mouse genes. The read terminates 1 residue ahead of where the CDR3 ends, so the germline J gene completes it. This sample includes further DNA sequences coding for the same CDR3. The chain is built from TRBV5 and TRBJ1-2; D is unclear. Germline lookup yields CDR1 LGHNA and CDR2 YNLKQL (reference sequence). V was cut by 0 bases and J by 0 bases, with 8 bases left in between. The CDR3 has 15 residues. The CDR3 region is CASSQDLGSNSDYTF. The CDR3 bases that were read are TGTGCCAGCAGCCAAGATTTGGGGTCAAACTCCGACTACACC.

Points on this clone: The listed genes are named as in mouse. The CDR3 goes on 1 residue after the read ends, and that part is filled in from the germline J gene. This chain connects TRBV20 to TRBJ1-2, with unresolved D. CDR1 and CDR2 from the germline V gene are GFQATS and STVNSAI. The CDR3 sequence is 11 residues long. Trimming cost V 2 bases and J 3 bases, with 4 bases left between them. CDR3 amino acids: CGARSDSDYTF. The DNA read from the CDR3 is TGTGGTGCTAGGTCAGACTCCGACTACACC.